This T cell receptor (beta chain) came from a study of cytomegalovirus exposure and HLA in healthy donors. Points from the study as a whole: The classifier reportedly diagnosed cytomegalovirus status with high sensitivity and specificity. Common viral pathogens seemed to be connected with several of the most significant clusters, according to a later analysis.

The PCR made use of 60 Vbeta and 13 Jbeta primers. Sequencing used immunoSEQ multiplex PCR; TCRdb keeps in-frame clones, though not all of them. The data hold around 35,000 clones, with roughly 76% observed a single time. Details on this clone: The antigen is unknown.

This CDR3 has 14 residues. The germline CDR1 and CDR2 sequences are MDHEN and SYDVKM. V gave up 3 bases and J gave up 7 bases, with 15 bases separating them. The chain couples TRBV28 to TRBJ1-1, with a tentative D call TRBD1 (5 bases). Sequencing was done on a sample of PBMCs. The TCR originated in a woman between 40 and 55 years old in good health and CMV-seronegative. The CDR3 region is CASSLVGRENEAFF. CDR3 sequence (DNA): TGTGCCAGCAGTTTGGTCGGCAGGGAAAATGAAGCTTTCTTT.